The subject of this entry is one T cell receptor beta chain. Only in-frame clones appear in the TCRdb table, and some are missing; sequencing was by immunoSEQ multiplex PCR. The sample consists of some 120,000 clones, roughly 95% of them appearing once. The V and J ends lost 6 bases and 2 bases, in that order; junction bases with no gene match: 10. Germline values: CDR1 SGHAT, CDR2 FQNNGV. This CDR3 comprises 15 residues. The data belong to a study of T cell changes during pregnancy in multiple sclerosis. Sequencing used peripheral blood, obtained after pregnancy. The V and J genes are TRBV11-2 and TRBJ2-7, with 7 nucleotides matching TRBD2. The clonotype comes from a female donor with multiple sclerosis, enrolled in a pregnancy study. Written as DNA, the CDR3 is TGTGCCAGCAGGGGAGGGTGGGGGAATACCTACGAGCAGTACTTC. Translating it yields CASRGGWGNTYEQYF.